These T cell receptor beta chains were read from a single sample in a study of T cell responses to AZD1222 COVID-19 vaccine. Here immunoSEQ multiplex PCR was the method, and the copy in TCRdb shows in-frame clones only, minus some. The sample lists under 130,000 clones; 87% were seen once. The sample here was peripheral blood, taken 28 days after the second AZD1222 dose. Receptor source: an adult who received the AZD1222 COVID-19 vaccine. Both conserved end residues are part of each CDR3. The order of the fields is D gene, clone size, CDR3 length, J gene, V gene, CDR3 protein, CDR3 DNA. D genes are given only for firm matches. Rows give clone size only sometimes, using once, few, many, or a class for an expanded clone.

d_gene: .; abundance: .; len: 14; j_gene: TRBJ1-1; v_gene: TRBV3-1/TRBV3-2; CDR3aa: CASSQYGDGSEAFF; CDR3nt: TGTGCCAGCAGCCAATACGGGGACGGGAGTGAAGCTTTCTTT
d_gene: .; abundance: once; len: 12; j_gene: TRBJ1-6; v_gene: TRBV7-9; CDR3aa: CASSFGNSPLHF; CDR3nt: TGTGCCAGCAGCTTTGGAAATTCACCCCTCCACTTT
d_gene: .; abundance: .; len: 15; j_gene: TRBJ1-1; v_gene: TRBV5-1; CDR3aa: CASSGERSGETEAFF; CDR3nt: TGCGCCAGTAGCGGAGAACGCTCTGGTGAGACTGAAGCTTTCTTT
d_gene: TRBD1; abundance: .; len: 14; j_gene: TRBJ1-2; v_gene: TRBV19; CDR3aa: CASSLGQGIYGYTF; CDR3nt: TGTGCCAGTAGTTTAGGACAGGGCATCTATGGCTACACCTTC
d_gene: .; abundance: .; len: 16; j_gene: TRBJ1-5; v_gene: TRBV9; CDR3aa: CASISNGRGGNQPQHF; CDR3nt: TGTGCCAGCATTTCAAACGGGAGGGGCGGCAATCAGCCCCAGCATTTT
d_gene: .; abundance: .; len: 12; j_gene: TRBJ2-7; v_gene: TRBV3-1/TRBV3-2; CDR3aa: CASSVTSREQYF; CDR3nt: TGTGCCAGCAGTGTTACTAGCCGTGAGCAGTACTTC
d_gene: TRBD1; abundance: .; len: 15; j_gene: TRBJ1-5; v_gene: TRBV18; CDR3aa: CASSRGTVGNQPQHF; CDR3nt: TGTGCCAGCTCACGGGGGACAGTAGGCAATCAGCCCCAGCATTTT
d_gene: .; abundance: .; len: 15; j_gene: TRBJ1-1; v_gene: TRBV9; CDR3aa: CASSVKEGQSTEAFF; CDR3nt: TGTGCCAGCAGCGTAAAGGAAGGGCAAAGCACTGAAGCTTTCTTT
d_gene: .; abundance: .; len: 19; j_gene: TRBJ1-5; v_gene: TRBV10-1; CDR3aa: CASSESNGGAVNVVQPQHF; CDR3nt: TGCGCCAGCAGTGAGTCGAATGGAGGTGCGGTCAACGTTGTTCAGCCCCAGCATTTT
d_gene: .; abundance: .; len: 15; j_gene: TRBJ2-2; v_gene: TRBV5-1; CDR3aa: CASSLVSQGSGELFF; CDR3nt: TGCGCCAGCAGCTTGGTATCGCAGGGCTCAGGGGAGCTGTTTTTT
d_gene: TRBD2; abundance: .; len: 15; j_gene: TRBJ2-1; v_gene: TRBV9; CDR3aa: CASSVRDYAYNEQFF; CDR3nt: TGTGCCAGCAGCGTCCGGGACTACGCCTACAATGAGCAGTTCTTC
d_gene: TRBD2; abundance: .; len: 16; j_gene: TRBJ2-2; v_gene: TRBV3-1/TRBV3-2; CDR3aa: CASSQWGLANTGELFF; CDR3nt: TGTGCCAGCAGCCAATGGGGACTAGCGAACACCGGGGAGCTGTTTTTT
d_gene: TRBD1; abundance: .; len: 16; j_gene: TRBJ1-2; v_gene: TRBV5-1; CDR3aa: CASSLGPGDRVYGYTF; CDR3nt: TGCGCCAGCAGCTTGGGTCCCGGGGACAGAGTCTATGGCTACACCTTC
d_gene: TRBD1; abundance: few; len: 16; j_gene: TRBJ2-5; v_gene: TRBV5-6; CDR3aa: CASSTGTGGLQETQYF; CDR3nt: TGTGCCAGCAGCACCGGGACAGGGGGTCTACAAGAGACCCAGTACTTC
d_gene: .; abundance: .; len: 15; j_gene: TRBJ1-2; v_gene: TRBV24-1; CDR3aa: CATSDNRKGVNGYTF; CDR3nt: TGTGCCACCAGTGACAACAGGAAGGGCGTGAACGGCTACACCTTC
d_gene: TRBD2; abundance: .; len: 15; j_gene: TRBJ2-3; v_gene: TRBV28; CDR3aa: CASSTIGLAMDTQYF; CDR3nt: TGTGCCAGCAGTACCATAGGACTAGCGATGGATACGCAGTATTTT
d_gene: .; abundance: few; len: 14; j_gene: TRBJ1-1; v_gene: TRBV28; CDR3aa: CASSFVQSNTEAFF; CDR3nt: TGTGCCAGCAGTTTCGTACAGTCGAACACTGAAGCTTTCTTT
d_gene: .; abundance: .; len: 15; j_gene: TRBJ1-5; v_gene: TRBV27; CDR3aa: CASSFAPPSNQPQHF; CDR3nt: TGTGCCAGCAGTTTCGCTCCTCCAAGCAATCAGCCCCAGCATTTT
d_gene: .; abundance: .; len: 14; j_gene: TRBJ2-7; v_gene: TRBV4-2; CDR3aa: CASSQDLPSSEQYF; CDR3nt: TGTGCCAGCAGCCAAGACCTCCCCTCTAGCGAGCAGTACTTC
d_gene: .; abundance: .; len: 18; j_gene: TRBJ1-2; v_gene: TRBV28; CDR3aa: CASSMRDAGLIRLYGYTF; CDR3nt: TGTGCCAGCAGTATGAGGGACGCCGGTCTGATCCGCCTCTATGGCTACACCTTC
d_gene: TRBD2; abundance: .; len: 18; j_gene: TRBJ2-2; v_gene: TRBV5-1; CDR3aa: CASSPSLAGALNTGELFF; CDR3nt: TGCGCCAGCAGCCCTTCTCTAGCGGGAGCCCTGAACACCGGGGAGCTGTTTTTT
d_gene: .; abundance: .; len: 15; j_gene: TRBJ1-1; v_gene: TRBV6-5; CDR3aa: CASSLSDSPNTEAFF; CDR3nt: TGTGCCAGCAGCCTTTCGGACAGTCCGAACACTGAAGCTTTCTTT
d_gene: TRBD1; abundance: .; len: 14; j_gene: TRBJ1-2; v_gene: TRBV27; CDR3aa: CASSPQGVGYGYTF; CDR3nt: TGTGCCAGCAGTCCGCAGGGGGTTGGTTATGGCTACACCTTC
d_gene: .; abundance: .; len: 15; j_gene: TRBJ2-2; v_gene: TRBV18; CDR3aa: CASSQRGLITGELFF; CDR3nt: TGTGCCAGCTCACAACGGGGACTCATTACCGGGGAGCTGTTTTTT
d_gene: .; abundance: .; len: 16; j_gene: TRBJ1-4; v_gene: TRBV6-4; CDR3aa: CASSNAAGATNEKLFF; CDR3nt: TGTGCCAGCAGTAACGCCGCGGGGGCGACTAATGAAAAACTGTTTTTT
d_gene: .; abundance: .; len: 14; j_gene: TRBJ1-3; v_gene: TRBV9; CDR3aa: CASSVGQSGNTIYF; CDR3nt: TGTGCCAGCAGCGTTGGACAGTCTGGAAACACCATATATTTT
d_gene: TRBD1; abundance: .; len: 17; j_gene: TRBJ1-4; v_gene: TRBV6-4; CDR3aa: CASSKSDRGREDEKLFF; CDR3nt: TGTGCCAGCAGTAAATCGGACAGGGGGAGGGAAGATGAAAAACTGTTTTTT
d_gene: .; abundance: .; len: 14; j_gene: TRBJ1-1; v_gene: TRBV10-3; CDR3aa: CAIRDSGERTEAFF; CDR3nt: TGTGCCATCAGAGATTCAGGGGAGAGAACTGAAGCTTTCTTT
d_gene: .; abundance: .; len: 16; j_gene: TRBJ1-2; v_gene: TRBV7-9; CDR3aa: CASSRETLSSNYGYTF; CDR3nt: TGTGCCAGCAGTCGGGAAACTCTTAGCTCTAACTATGGCTACACCTTC
d_gene: .; abundance: .; len: 14; j_gene: TRBJ2-7; v_gene: TRBV6-5; CDR3aa: CASSSAGTSYEQYF; CDR3nt: TGTGCCAGCAGTTCTGCCGGGACATCCTACGAGCAGTACTTC
d_gene: TRBD1; abundance: many; len: 18; j_gene: TRBJ2-7; v_gene: TRBV20-1; CDR3aa: CSASTDDRGRIFSYEQYF; CDR3nt: TGCAGTGCTAGTACTGACGACAGGGGCAGGATTTTCTCCTACGAGCAGTACTTC
d_gene: .; abundance: once; len: 15; j_gene: TRBJ2-7; v_gene: TRBV7-8; CDR3aa: CASSPTGEGTYEQYF; CDR3nt: TGTGCCAGCAGCCCAACGGGAGAAGGGACCTACGAGCAGTACTTC
d_gene: .; abundance: .; len: 13; j_gene: TRBJ1-2; v_gene: TRBV6-6; CDR3aa: CASSLRTSYGYTF; CDR3nt: TGTGCCAGCAGTCTCAGGACCAGCTATGGCTACACCTTC
d_gene: .; abundance: .; len: 14; j_gene: TRBJ1-2; v_gene: TRBV19; CDR3aa: CASSILGARYGYTF; CDR3nt: TGTGCCAGTAGTATTCTGGGGGCACGTTATGGCTACACCTTC
d_gene: TRBD1; abundance: .; len: 17; j_gene: TRBJ2-3; v_gene: TRBV11-2; CDR3aa: CASSLDARQGRTDTQYF; CDR3nt: TGTGCCAGCAGCTTAGATGCCCGACAGGGCCGCACAGATACGCAGTATTTT
d_gene: TRBD1; abundance: .; len: 15; j_gene: TRBJ2-1; v_gene: TRBV19; CDR3aa: CASSPGTGLYNEQFF; CDR3nt: TGTGCCAGTAGCCCCGGGACAGGGCTTTACAATGAGCAGTTCTTC
d_gene: TRBD2; abundance: .; len: 16; j_gene: TRBJ2-2; v_gene: TRBV27; CDR3aa: CASRTLGLVGTGELFF; CDR3nt: TGTGCCAGCAGGACACTAGGACTAGTGGGCACCGGGGAGCTGTTTTTT
d_gene: .; abundance: .; len: 13; j_gene: TRBJ2-1; v_gene: TRBV28; CDR3aa: CASKSSFHNEQFF; CDR3nt: TGTGCCAGCAAATCTAGCTTCCACAATGAGCAGTTCTTC
d_gene: TRBD1; abundance: once; len: 12; j_gene: TRBJ1-2; v_gene: TRBV29-1; CDR3aa: CSVVGGNYGYTF; CDR3nt: TGCAGCGTTGTAGGGGGCAACTATGGCTACACCTTC
d_gene: .; abundance: .; len: 11; j_gene: TRBJ2-7; v_gene: TRBV7-9; CDR3aa: CASSQIYEQYF; CDR3nt: TGTGCCAGCAGCCAGATCTACGAGCAGTACTTC
d_gene: TRBD1; abundance: .; len: 15; j_gene: TRBJ1-6; v_gene: TRBV9; CDR3aa: CASSSDRGQASPLHF; CDR3nt: TGTGCCAGCAGCAGTGACAGGGGGCAGGCTTCACCCCTCCACTTT
d_gene: TRBD1; abundance: .; len: 15; j_gene: TRBJ1-6; v_gene: TRBV5-4; CDR3aa: CASSRTGGVNSPLHF; CDR3nt: TGTGCCAGCAGCAGGACAGGGGGGGTAAATTCACCCCTCCACTTT
d_gene: TRBD1; abundance: .; len: 16; j_gene: TRBJ1-6; v_gene: TRBV6-6; CDR3aa: CASIRTGGDHNSPLHF; CDR3nt: TGTGCCAGCATCCGGACAGGGGGCGACCATAATTCACCCCTCCACTTT
d_gene: .; abundance: .; len: 16; j_gene: TRBJ2-3; v_gene: TRBV6-5; CDR3aa: CASSYLALSPTDTQYF; CDR3nt: TGTGCCAGCAGTTACTTAGCGTTGTCCCCCACAGATACGCAGTATTTT
d_gene: .; abundance: .; len: 12; j_gene: TRBJ2-7; v_gene: TRBV19; CDR3aa: CASSIAGDEQYF; CDR3nt: TGTGCCAGTAGTATAGCGGGGGACGAGCAGTACTTC
d_gene: .; abundance: .; len: 10; j_gene: TRBJ1-2; v_gene: TRBV29-1; CDR3aa: CSVDHYGYTF; CDR3nt: TGCAGCGTTGACCACTATGGCTACACCTTC
d_gene: TRBD1; abundance: few; len: 17; j_gene: TRBJ1-3; v_gene: TRBV5-1; CDR3aa: CASSSQGQGATGNTIYF; CDR3nt: TGCGCCAGCAGCTCCCAGGGACAGGGGGCTACTGGAAACACCATATATTTT
d_gene: .; abundance: many; len: 16; j_gene: TRBJ2-7; v_gene: TRBV27; CDR3aa: CASSLSGWSPRYEQYF; CDR3nt: TGTGCCAGCAGTTTATCTGGATGGAGTCCGAGGTACGAGCAGTACTTC
d_gene: .; abundance: .; len: 16; j_gene: TRBJ1-4; v_gene: TRBV9; CDR3aa: CASSVGVGSENEKLFF; CDR3nt: TGTGCCAGCAGCGTAGGCGTGGGAAGTGAGAATGAAAAACTGTTTTTT